This TCR beta chain was obtained from a study of cytomegalovirus exposure and HLA in healthy donors (dated by TCRdb to 2017 to 2019). In the study overall: According to a later analysis, one platform produced both the roughly 110 validation repertoires and the 670 or so repertoires of the first cohort. The study aimed to test whether signatures of past pathogen exposure could be identified by cataloging public T cell receptors. In addition to the first cohort of around 670 subjects, a separate validation cohort of 120 different subjects was used. High-throughput TCR immunosequencing, statistical association of individual TCRs with disease status, and machine learning were combined to predict cytomegalovirus infection status. Study-level results and caveats: A later analysis found that TCRs clustered in the first cohort also tended to co-occur in the 100 to 150 validation repertoires, with approximately 94% of cluster scores above 0. The classifier was reported to diagnose cytomegalovirus status with high specificity and sensitivity in both the original and validation cohorts. The authors suggested that the approach could potentially be extended to other disease states and immunological phenotypes. Most TCR sequences were observed very rarely across donors, whereas some public TCRs were present in many individuals. A later analysis had no HLA typing for the validation cohort, so co-occurrence there was scored across all 120 repertoires. The study listed 150 to 200 TCR beta chains as associated with cytomegalovirus. In vitro tests confirmed that three of the cytomegalovirus-associated TCR beta chains recognize cytomegalovirus antigens.

On this clone: Its specific antigen is unknown. Base quality data are lacking; no much larger clone is found one base away.

Receptor libraries were prepared by the immunoSEQ multiplex PCR assay. The authors' analysis ran thus. A statistical classification framework was developed to diagnose cytomegalovirus status using the catalog of TCR beta chain sequences. TCRdb re-hosts the immuneACCESS table, in-frame sequences only. Its copies lack some clones; in the studies checked, an unresolved V gene accounts for under half of them, and the cause for the rest is not known. D and trimming come from the DNA, and the V and J calls and clone size come from that table. This sample comprises about 71,000 clones, about 94% of them detected only once. The leading ten clones occupy about 1.4% of the sample. The donors belonged to the validation cohort of around 120 subjects, which was separate from the approximately 700-subject first cohort. The junction shows trimming of 3 bases on V and 6 bases on J, and the gene matches do not reach 10 bases of it. CDR1 and CDR2 (LGHNT, FRNRAP) derive from the germline V gene. The CDR3, cysteine through phenylalanine, is 15 amino acids long. Only CDR3 DNA remains: 45 bases, in frame from the first base.

The sequence was obtained from a man aged 18 to 29 in good health and CMV-seropositive. Recombination linked TRBV12-5 to TRBJ1-1; 7 central bases correspond to TRBD1. Sequencing input: PBMCs. The CDR3 corresponds to CASGLTSRQGAEAFF. The DNA sequence reads TGTGCTAGTGGTTTAACTTCCCGACAGGGAGCTGAAGCTTTCTTT.